The rows below give T cell receptor beta chains drawn from one sample of a study of blood T cell repertoires in COVID-19. Clones were read by immunoSEQ multiplex PCR, and TCRdb kept only the in-frame ones, dropping some. The sample carries about 280,000 clones, around 86% recorded once. The sequencing sample was made of peripheral blood. The origin of the receptors is a human donor in a cohort sampled during active COVID-19. Each CDR3 is given with its conserved first and last residue. Fields, in order: CDR3 length, D gene, V gene, clone size, J gene, CDR3 DNA, CDR3 protein. A D gene is named only where the DNA matches it firmly. A clone size is listed for some rows: how often the clone was seen (once, few, many), or a class if it is expanded.

>13|NA|TRBV7-8|NA|TRBJ1-1
TGTGCCAGCAGCTTAGCCCCGTACACTGAAGCTTTCTTT
CASSLAPYTEAFF
>15|NA|TRBV7-6|NA|TRBJ2-5
TGTGCCAGCAGCTATTTACCGCGGGGCGGGGAGACCCAGTACTTC
CASSYLPRGGETQYF
>15|NA|TRBV4-1|NA|TRBJ2-1
TGCGCCAGCAGCCAATCTCCTGATGGGCTCGCTCAGCAGTTCTTC
CASSQSPDGLAQQFF
>14|NA|TRBV6-5|NA|TRBJ1-3
TGTGCCAGCAGCAGGGGTTATCGGGGAAACACCATATATTTT
CASSRGYRGNTIYF
>15|NA|TRBV18|NA|TRBJ1-2
TGTGCCAGCTCACCAGGGGGCCTAACTGCGGATGGCTACACCTTC
CASSPGGLTADGYTF
>13|NA|TRBV6-5|few|TRBJ2-3
TGTGCCAGCAGACCCGGCGGCGCAGATACGCAGTATTTT
CASRPGGADTQYF
>14|TRBD1|TRBV3-1/TRBV3-2|NA|TRBJ1-2
TGTGCCAGCACCATAACAGGGGGGAGCTATGGCTACACCTTC
CASTITGGSYGYTF
>16|NA|TRBV9|NA|TRBJ1-1
TGTGCCAGCAGCGGGGTCGACAGGCCCTTGAACACTGAAGCTTTCTTT
CASSGVDRPLNTEAFF
>17|NA|TRBV2|NA|TRBJ2-3
TGTGCCAGCAGTGAAGCGCAGGGCGTCCCTAGCACAGATACGCAGTATTTT
CASSEAQGVPSTDTQYF
>14|TRBD1|TRBV27|NA|TRBJ2-3
TGTGCCAGCAGCCCACAGGGGGCCACAGATACGCAGTATTTT
CASSPQGATDTQYF
>13|TRBD2|TRBV18|NA|TRBJ2-1
TGTGCCAGCTCCCCGACTAGCGTGGGTGAGCAGTTCTTC
CASSPTSVGEQFF
>15|TRBD2|TRBV18|NA|TRBJ2-2
TGTGCCAGCTCACCCCCTACTAGCGGGACCGGGGAGCTGTTTTTT
CASSPPTSGTGELFF
>14|NA|TRBV2|NA|TRBJ2-5
TGTGCTACCACCCGAGGGCCGTTCGGAGAGACCCAGTACTTC
CATTRGPFGETQYF
>13|NA|TRBV27|NA|TRBJ1-2
TGTGCCAGCAGCCTAACCCTTAGTAATGGCTACACCTTC
CASSLTLSNGYTF
>16|TRBD1|TRBV6-2/TRBV6-3|NA|TRBJ1-1
TGTGCCAGCAGTTCGGGACAGCGGTCGACGAACACTGAAGCTTTCTTT
CASSSGQRSTNTEAFF
>11|NA|TRBV28|NA|TRBJ2-1
TGTGCCAGCAGTTTACGGGATGAGCAGTTCTTC
CASSLRDEQFF
>15|NA|TRBV3-1/TRBV3-2|NA|TRBJ2-3
TGTGCCAGCAGCCAAGAAGGAGAGGGGGGGCGTACGCAGTATTTT
CASSQEGEGGRTQYF
>13|TRBD2|TRBV15|NA|TRBJ2-7
TGTGCCACCCGACTAGCGGGGTCCTACGAGCAGTACTTC
CATRLAGSYEQYF
>18|NA|TRBV7-2|NA|TRBJ2-6
TGTGCCAGCAGCTTATCCTACCTGGCGGCCGAAGGGGCCAACGTCCTGACTTTC
CASSLSYLAAEGANVLTF
>15|TRBD2|TRBV5-1|NA|TRBJ2-2
TGCGCCAGCAGCCCGGGACTAGTAGAGACCGGGGAGCTGTTTTTT
CASSPGLVETGELFF
>12|NA|TRBV10-2|NA|TRBJ2-7
TGCGCCAGCAGTGAGGTGAGGTACGAGCAGTACTTC
CASSEVRYEQYF
>15|TRBD2|TRBV3-1/TRBV3-2|once|TRBJ2-1
TGTGCCAGCAGCCAAGGGACTAGCAGAAACAATGAGCAGTTCTTC
CASSQGTSRNNEQFF
>11|NA|TRBV24-1|NA|TRBJ2-1
TGTGCCACCAGTGATTCAAATGAGCAGTTCTTC
CATSDSNEQFF
>15|TRBD2|TRBV5-8|NA|TRBJ2-3
TGTGCCAGCAGATGGGGGGGACCGTCCACAGATACGCAGTATTTT
CASRWGGPSTDTQYF
>15|NA|TRBV29-1|NA|TRBJ1-1
TGCAGCGTTGGGGTCTGGGGCAGATCGAACACTGAAGCTTTCTTT
CSVGVWGRSNTEAFF
>16|NA|TRBV11-2|NA|TRBJ2-3
TGTGCCAGCAGCCCACGTGCGGGGCGAGACACAGATACGCAGTATTTT
CASSPRAGRDTDTQYF
>15|TRBD2|TRBV28|NA|TRBJ2-2
TGTGCCAGCAGTCTCGGACTAGTGAACACCGGGGAGCTGTTTTTT
CASSLGLVNTGELFF
>10|NA|TRBV29-1|NA|TRBJ2-3
TGCAGCGTTGGCCCGTCGGGGCAGTATTTT
CSVGPSGQYF
>15|NA|TRBV6-6|NA|TRBJ2-3
TGTGCCAGCAGTTTCTACAGCTCTAGCACAGATACGCAGTATTTT
CASSFYSSSTDTQYF
>14|TRBD2|TRBV19|NA|TRBJ2-1
TGTGCCAGTAGCCTCGGGACTAGCGGGACCTCAGAGTTCTTC
CASSLGTSGTSEFF
>15|TRBD1|TRBV6-6|NA|TRBJ1-1
TGTGCCAGCAGTAGGGACAGTTTGATCGGCACTGAAGCTTTCTTT
CASSRDSLIGTEAFF
>14|NA|TRBV7-9|NA|TRBJ1-3
TGTGCCAGCAGCGAGAGCGTCTCTGGAAACACCATATATTTT
CASSESVSGNTIYF
>13|TRBD1|TRBV28|NA|TRBJ1-6
TGTGCCAGCAGAAAACAGGGGAATTCACCCCTCCACTTT
CASRKQGNSPLHF
>16|TRBD2|TRBV2|NA|TRBJ2-3
TGTGCCAGCAGTAGCCTAGCGGGAGGGGGCACAGATACGCAGTATTTT
CASSSLAGGGTDTQYF
>13|NA|TRBV7-9|NA|TRBJ1-1
TGTGCCAGCAGCCTAAACTCGAACACTGAAGCTTTCTTT
CASSLNSNTEAFF
>14|TRBD2|TRBV5-1|NA|TRBJ2-7
TGCGCCAGCGGGGAGGGCGGCGGGCTCTACGAGCAGTACTTC
CASGEGGGLYEQYF
>17|TRBD1|TRBV18|NA|TRBJ1-6
TGTGCCAGCTCACGTTCTCCATCCGGGACAGGTGCTTCACCCCTCCACTTT
CASSRSPSGTGASPLHF
>15|NA|TRBV18|NA|TRBJ1-5
TGTGCCAGCTCGGAGGAACTCCCTGGCAATCAGCCCCAGCATTTT
CASSEELPGNQPQHF
>13|NA|TRBV5-4|NA|TRBJ1-1
TGTGCCAGCAGCGGGGGCGTGAACACTGAAGCTTTCTTT
CASSGGVNTEAFF
>13|NA|TRBV7-2|NA|TRBJ2-7
TGTGCCAGCAGCCCGCCGGACAACTACGAGCAGTACTTC
CASSPPDNYEQYF
>17|NA|TRBV6-1|NA|TRBJ2-7
TGTGCCAGCAGTGAAGAGTATTGGGAAGGGGGATCCTACGAGCAGTACTTC
CASSEEYWEGGSYEQYF
>14|TRBD1|TRBV29-1|few|TRBJ1-2
TGCAGCGTTACTCCGGGGACAGGGAGGGCTGGCTACACCTTC
CSVTPGTGRAGYTF
>14|NA|TRBV10-1|few|TRBJ2-3
TGCGCCAGCAGTGATGTCGGGAGCACAGATACGCAGTATTTT
CASSDVGSTDTQYF
>17|TRBD2|TRBV5-5|NA|TRBJ2-1
TGTGCCAGCAGCTTACGGGGCGGGAGCTTACTCTACAATGAGCAGTTCTTC
CASSLRGGSLLYNEQFF
>13|NA|TRBV6-4|NA|TRBJ1-1
TGTGCCAGCCGGAGGGAGTGGACCACTGAAGCTTTCTTT
CASRREWTTEAFF
>16|TRBD2|TRBV7-9|NA|TRBJ2-3
TGTGCCAGCAGCTACTATAGCGCGGGAGTGACAGATACGCAGTATTTT
CASSYYSAGVTDTQYF
>15|NA|TRBV6-5|NA|TRBJ2-5
TGTGCCAGCAGTTACTCGACAGGAAGGGGAGAGACCCAGTACTTC
CASSYSTGRGETQYF
>17|TRBD2|TRBV15|NA|TRBJ2-3
TGTGCCACCAGCCTCTCACTCGGACTAGCGGGAACAGATACGCAGTATTTT
CATSLSLGLAGTDTQYF
>14|NA|TRBV6-2/TRBV6-3|few|TRBJ1-1
TGTGCCAGCAGTGTGAGAAGGGGTTTGTCTGAAGCTTTCTTT
CASSVRRGLSEAFF
>13|NA|TRBV6-1|NA|TRBJ2-4
TGTGCCAGCAGTGATGGAGGGAAAAACATTCAGTACTTC
CASSDGGKNIQYF
>17|NA|TRBV7-2|NA|TRBJ1-1
TGTGCCAGCAGCTTACAGGGGACCCGGATATATAACACTGAAGCTTTCTTT
CASSLQGTRIYNTEAFF